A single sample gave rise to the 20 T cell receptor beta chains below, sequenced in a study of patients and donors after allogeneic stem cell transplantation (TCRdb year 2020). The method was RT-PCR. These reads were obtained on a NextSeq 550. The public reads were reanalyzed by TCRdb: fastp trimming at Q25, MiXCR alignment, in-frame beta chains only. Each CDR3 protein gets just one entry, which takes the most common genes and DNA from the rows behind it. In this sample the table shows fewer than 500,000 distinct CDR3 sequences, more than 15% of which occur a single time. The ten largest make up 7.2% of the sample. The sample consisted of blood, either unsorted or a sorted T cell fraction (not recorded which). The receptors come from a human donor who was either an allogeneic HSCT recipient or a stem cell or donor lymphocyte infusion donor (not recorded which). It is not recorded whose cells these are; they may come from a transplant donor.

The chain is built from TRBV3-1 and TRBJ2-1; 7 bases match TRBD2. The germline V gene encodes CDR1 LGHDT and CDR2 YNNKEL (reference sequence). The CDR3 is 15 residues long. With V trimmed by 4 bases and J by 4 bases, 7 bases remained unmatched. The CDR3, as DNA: TGTGCCAGCAGCCCCGAGGGAGGGTTGTACAATGAGCAGTTCTTC. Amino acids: CASSPEGGLYNEQFF.

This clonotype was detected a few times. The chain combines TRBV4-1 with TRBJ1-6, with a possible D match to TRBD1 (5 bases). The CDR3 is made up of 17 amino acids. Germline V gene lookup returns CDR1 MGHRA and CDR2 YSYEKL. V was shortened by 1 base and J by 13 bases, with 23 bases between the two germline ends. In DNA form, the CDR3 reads TGCGCCAGCAGCCAAGGACCCGGGACCTTCACAAGAACGCCCCTCCACTTT. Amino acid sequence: CASSQGPGTFTRTPLHF.

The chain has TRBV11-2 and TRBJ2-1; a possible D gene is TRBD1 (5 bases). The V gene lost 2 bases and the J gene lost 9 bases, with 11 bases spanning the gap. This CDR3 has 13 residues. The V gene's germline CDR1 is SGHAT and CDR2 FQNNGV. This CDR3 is CASSLLDQGEQFF. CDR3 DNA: TGTGCCAGCAGCTTACTAGATCAGGGTGAGCAGTTCTTC.

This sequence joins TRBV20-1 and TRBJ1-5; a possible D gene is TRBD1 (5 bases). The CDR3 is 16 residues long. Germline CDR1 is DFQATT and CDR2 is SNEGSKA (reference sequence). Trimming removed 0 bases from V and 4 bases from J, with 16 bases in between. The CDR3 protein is CSAREAGTAFNQPQHF. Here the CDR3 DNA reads TGCAGTGCTAGAGAGGCCGGGACTGCATTTAATCAGCCCCAGCATTTT.

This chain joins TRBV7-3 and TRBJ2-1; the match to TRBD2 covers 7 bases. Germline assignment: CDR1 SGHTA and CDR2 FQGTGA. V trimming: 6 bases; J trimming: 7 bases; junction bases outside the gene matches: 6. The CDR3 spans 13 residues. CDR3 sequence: CASSGGGRNEQFF. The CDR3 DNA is TGTGCCAGCAGTGGGGGGGGGAGGAATGAGCAGTTCTTC.

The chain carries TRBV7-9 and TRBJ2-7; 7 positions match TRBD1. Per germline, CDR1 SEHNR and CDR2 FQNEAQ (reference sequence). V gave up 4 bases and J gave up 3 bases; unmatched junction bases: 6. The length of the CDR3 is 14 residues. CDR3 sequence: CASSSGQQSYEQYF. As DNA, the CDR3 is TGTGCCAGCAGCTCGGGACAGCAAAGCTACGAGCAGTACTTC.

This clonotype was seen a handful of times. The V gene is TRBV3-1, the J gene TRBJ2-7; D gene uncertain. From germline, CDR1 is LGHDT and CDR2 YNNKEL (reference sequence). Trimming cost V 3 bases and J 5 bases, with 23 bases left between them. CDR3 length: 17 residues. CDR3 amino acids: CASSHLSVPLKTDEQYF. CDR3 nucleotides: TGTGCCAGCAGCCATCTAAGTGTACCGCTAAAGACCGACGAGCAGTACTTC.

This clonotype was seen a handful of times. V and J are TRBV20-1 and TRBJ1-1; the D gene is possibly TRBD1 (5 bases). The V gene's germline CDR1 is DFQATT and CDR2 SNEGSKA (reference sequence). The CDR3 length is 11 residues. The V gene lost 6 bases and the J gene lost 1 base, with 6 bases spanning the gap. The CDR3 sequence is CSAGRNTEAFF. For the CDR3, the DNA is TGCAGTGCGGGACGGAACACTGAAGCTTTCTTT.

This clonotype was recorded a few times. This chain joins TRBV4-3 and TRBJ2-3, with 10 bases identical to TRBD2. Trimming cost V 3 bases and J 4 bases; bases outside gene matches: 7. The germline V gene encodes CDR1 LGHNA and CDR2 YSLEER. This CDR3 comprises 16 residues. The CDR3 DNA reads TGCGCCAGCAGCCAGAGCGGGGGGGCCAGCCCAGATACGCAGTATTTT. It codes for CASSQSGGASPDTQYF.

The CDR3 loop reads CASSSRGIGEQFF. The CDR3 DNA reads as TGTGCCAGCAGCTCAAGGGGGATTGGTGAGCAGTTCTTC. The chain recombines TRBV7-3 with TRBJ2-1; tentative D call: TRBD1 (6 bases). Trimming pared 4 bases from V and 9 bases from J, leaving 13 bases between. There are 13 residues in the CDR3. The germline V gene encodes CDR1 SGHTA and CDR2 FQGTGA.

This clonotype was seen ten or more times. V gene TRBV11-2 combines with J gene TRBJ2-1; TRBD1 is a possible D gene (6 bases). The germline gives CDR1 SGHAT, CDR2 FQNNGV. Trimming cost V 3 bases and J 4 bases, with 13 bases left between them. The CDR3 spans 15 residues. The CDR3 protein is CASSFSRTVYNEQFF. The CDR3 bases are TGTGCCAGCAGCTTCTCCCGGACAGTGTACAATGAGCAGTTCTTC.

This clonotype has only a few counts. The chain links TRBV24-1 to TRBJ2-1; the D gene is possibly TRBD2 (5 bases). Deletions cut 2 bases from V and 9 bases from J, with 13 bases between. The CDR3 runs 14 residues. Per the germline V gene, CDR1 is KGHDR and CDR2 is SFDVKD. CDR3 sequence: CATSDWTVEAEQFF. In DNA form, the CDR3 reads TGTGCCACCAGTGATTGGACCGTGGAGGCTGAGCAGTTCTTC.

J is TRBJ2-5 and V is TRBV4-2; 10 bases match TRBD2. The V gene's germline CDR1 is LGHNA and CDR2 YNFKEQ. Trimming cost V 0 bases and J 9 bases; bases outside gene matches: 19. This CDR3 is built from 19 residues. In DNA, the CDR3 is TGTGCCAGCAGCCAAGAATCGGTTACTAGCGGGGCCCGACAGCGGGCCCAGTACTTC. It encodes CASSQESVTSGARQRAQYF.

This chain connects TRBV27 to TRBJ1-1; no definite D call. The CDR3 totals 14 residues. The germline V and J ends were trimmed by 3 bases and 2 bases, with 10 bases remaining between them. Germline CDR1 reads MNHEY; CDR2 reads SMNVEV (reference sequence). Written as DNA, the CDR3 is TGTGCCAGCAGTTTTCTGCCGTATAACACTGAAGCTTTCTTT. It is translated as CASSFLPYNTEAFF.

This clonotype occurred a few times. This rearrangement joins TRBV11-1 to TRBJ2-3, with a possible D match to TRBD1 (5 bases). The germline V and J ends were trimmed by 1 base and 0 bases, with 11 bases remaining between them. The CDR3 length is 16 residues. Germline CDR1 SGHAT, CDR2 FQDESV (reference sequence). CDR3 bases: TGTGCCAGCAGCTTAGGACAGTCCATTAGCACAGATACGCAGTATTTT. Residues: CASSLGQSISTDTQYF.

CDR3 protein: CASSQDRSSGGSGANVLTF. The CDR3 DNA reads TGCGCCAGCAGCCAAGACAGGAGCAGTGGCGGCTCTGGGGCCAACGTCCTGACTTTC. V and J are TRBV4-3 and TRBJ2-6; no definite D call. V was clipped by 0 bases and J by 0 bases, with 15 bases between them. There are 19 residues in the CDR3. Per germline, CDR1 LGHNA and CDR2 YSLEER.

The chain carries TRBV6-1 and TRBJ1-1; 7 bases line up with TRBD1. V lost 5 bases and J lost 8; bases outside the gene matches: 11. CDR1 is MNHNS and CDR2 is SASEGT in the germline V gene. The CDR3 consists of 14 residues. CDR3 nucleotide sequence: TGTGCCAGCAGTCAAGGGGGGAGGGGGCGGGAAGCTTTCTTT. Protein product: CASSQGGRGREAFF.

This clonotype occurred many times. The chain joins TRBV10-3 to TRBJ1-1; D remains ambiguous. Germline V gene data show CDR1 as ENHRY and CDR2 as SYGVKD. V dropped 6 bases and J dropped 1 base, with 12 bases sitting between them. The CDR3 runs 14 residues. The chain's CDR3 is CAIRAGLGNTEAFF. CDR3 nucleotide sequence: TGTGCCATCAGAGCCGGATTAGGGAACACTGAAGCTTTCTTT.

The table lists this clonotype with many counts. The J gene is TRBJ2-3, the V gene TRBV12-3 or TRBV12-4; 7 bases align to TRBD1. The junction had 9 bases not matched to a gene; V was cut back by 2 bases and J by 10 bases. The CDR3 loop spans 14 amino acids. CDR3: CASSLSQGHWAQYF. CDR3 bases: TGTGCCAGCAGTTTATCACAGGGGCATTGGGCGCAGTATTTT.

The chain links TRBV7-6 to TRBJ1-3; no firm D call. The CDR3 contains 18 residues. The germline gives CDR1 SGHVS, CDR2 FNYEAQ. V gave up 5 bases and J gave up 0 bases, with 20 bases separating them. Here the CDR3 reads CASSPLRGEWYSGNTIYF. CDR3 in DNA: TGTGCCAGCAGCCCGCTGCGGGGTGAGTGGTACTCTGGAAACACCATATATTTT.